This T cell receptor (beta chain) was recovered during a study of PD-1 blockade in classical Hodgkin lymphoma. Study-level information: Patients in the cohort were put on intravenous nivolumab, 3 mg/kg every 2 weeks. Study-level results: Patients with a complete response exhibited baseline diversity comparable to newly diagnosed patients. At C4D1, TCR diversity had climbed significantly for CD4+ cells, though not for CD8+ cells.

This sample's time point: cycle 4 day 1 (C4D1), after more than five weeks of nivolumab. Every patient relapsed after autologous stem cell transplantation, and brentuximab vedotin exposure varied. Unmatched junction bases numbered 8, after V lost 8 bases and J lost 4 bases. CDR3 size: 13 residues. Germline assignment: CDR1 SNHLY and CDR2 FYNNEI. As to this clone: Its cognate antigen is unknown.

Sequencing was performed with immunoSEQ multiplex PCR; in TCRdb, only in-frame clones are kept and a portion is missing. In the table there are around 60,000 clones, approximately 90% of which are singletons. The receptor comes from a human donor with classical Hodgkin lymphoma. The chain combines TRBV2 with TRBJ2-7, with 7 bases aligning to TRBD1. The sequences come from peripheral blood mononuclear cells (PBMCs), collected before the fourth cycle of nivolumab. In DNA, the CDR3 is TGTGCCAGCGGGTGGGACAGAGGGTACGAGCAGTACTTC. Its protein is CASGWDRGYEQYF.